A single sample gave rise to the 30 T cell receptor beta chains below, sequenced in a study of blood T cell repertoires in COVID-19. Clones were read by immunoSEQ multiplex PCR, and TCRdb kept only the in-frame ones, dropping some. The sample consists of some 89,000 clones, 81% of them appearing once. Material for sequencing was peripheral blood. The receptors here all came from a man aged 60-69 years with acute or convalescent COVID-19.

This chain joins TRBV7-2 and TRBJ1-1, with TRBD1 matching over 11 bases. V lost 5 bases and J lost 10; bases outside the gene matches: 6. The CDR3 contains 13 residues. Germline lookup yields CDR1 SGHTA and CDR2 FQGNSA. CDR3 DNA: TGTGCCAGCAGCAGCGGGACAGGGGGTTTAGCTTTCTTT. Translated: CASSSGTGGLAFF.

Only one count was recorded for this clone. This chain links TRBV7-3 with TRBJ2-3; D call uncertain. The germline V and J ends were trimmed by 2 bases and 0 bases, with 12 bases remaining between them. CDR1 and CDR2 from the germline V gene are SGHTA and FQGTGA. There are 16 residues in the CDR3. The CDR3 spells CASSLYASPSTDTQYF. In DNA, the CDR3 is TGTGCCAGCAGCTTATACGCTAGTCCAAGCACAGATACGCAGTATTTT.

The CDR3 sequence: CASSPDRGRTDTQYF. The CDR3 bases are TGTGCCAGTAGTCCGGACAGGGGTCGTACAGATACGCAGTATTTT. The chain employs TRBV19 and TRBJ2-3; 9 bases are a match to TRBD1. V shed 5 bases, J shed 3 bases, and the junction held 6 bases outside the gene matches. Germline values: CDR1 LNHDA, CDR2 SQIVND (reference sequence). The CDR3 sequence is 15 residues long.

The rearrangement joins TRBV30 to TRBJ1-2; TRBD1 agrees at 9 bases. In germline, CDR1 is GTSNPN, CDR2 SVGIG (reference sequence). The CDR3 sequence is 15 residues long. The ends lost 5 bases at V and 8 bases at J; junction bases unmatched: 15. In DNA form, the CDR3 reads TGTGCCTGGGACGGGACAGGGAGTTTAGGTTTGGGCTACACCTTC. This codes for CAWDGTGSLGLGYTF.

This clone showed up just once. The DNA of the CDR3 is TGCGCCAGCAGCCAAGAATCGGGACAGGGGTTCTACGAGCAGTACTTC. Amino acid sequence: CASSQESGQGFYEQYF. The chain joins TRBV4-3 to TRBJ2-7, with 10 bases aligning to TRBD1. With V trimmed by 0 bases and J by 3 bases, 5 bases remained unmatched. The length of the CDR3 is 16 residues. From germline, CDR1 is LGHNA and CDR2 YSLEER.

The chain carries TRBV28 and TRBJ2-4; D is ambiguous. The length of the CDR3 is 14 residues. Per germline, CDR1 MDHEN and CDR2 SYDVKM. V dropped 5 bases and J dropped 0 bases, with 8 bases sitting between them. In DNA, the CDR3 is TGTGCCAGCAGTGTAGATCTAGCCAAAAACATTCAGTACTTC. This codes for CASSVDLAKNIQYF.

Only a few counts were recorded for this clone. This chain joins TRBV28 and TRBJ1-5; TRBD1 matches 7 bases. The CDR3 is 15 amino acids. J gave up 4 bases and V 7 bases, and 10 bases lay outside the gene matches. The germline gives CDR1 MDHEN, CDR2 SYDVKM. CDR3 coding DNA: TGTGCCAGCAATGTACAGGGGCGGGATAATCAGCCCCAGCATTTT. Residues: CASNVQGRDNQPQHF.

The gene calls are TRBV19 and TRBJ1-4; 8 bases align to TRBD1. CDR3 length: 15 amino acids. The V gene's germline CDR1 is LNHDA and CDR2 SQIVND (reference sequence). The V and J ends lost 4 bases and 7 bases, in that order; junction bases with no gene match: 8. CDR3 in amino acids: CASSTAGTGGEKLFF. The DNA for the CDR3 is TGTGCCAGTAGTACCGCCGGGACAGGTGGTGAAAAACTGTTTTTT.

This chain connects TRBV24-1 to TRBJ2-5; TRBD1 matches at 8 bases. The J segment lost 5 bases and the V segment lost 6 bases, leaving 7 bases of the junction unmatched. This CDR3 spans 14 amino acids. The germline gives CDR1 KGHDR, CDR2 SFDVKD. This chain's CDR3 is CATSYRGSGETQYF. CDR3 sequence (DNA): TGTGCCACCAGTTACAGGGGGTCTGGGGAGACCCAGTACTTC.

The V gene is TRBV7-9, the J gene TRBJ1-3; the match to TRBD1 covers 8 bases. V was clipped by 4 bases and J by 0 bases; unmatched bases: 8. CDR1 SEHNR and CDR2 FQNEAQ come from the germline V gene (reference sequence). The CDR3 sequence is 17 residues long. The CDR3 loop reads CASSSGTGPSSGNTIYF. CDR3 coding DNA: TGTGCCAGCAGCTCCGGGACAGGTCCTTCCTCTGGAAACACCATATATTTT.

The rearrangement links TRBV30 to TRBJ2-1; the D gene is possibly TRBD2 (7 bases). Germline CDR1 and CDR2: GTSNPN and SVGIG (reference sequence). V gave up 0 bases and J gave up 7 bases, with 19 bases separating them. This CDR3 has 16 amino acids. CDR3 in DNA: TGTGCCTGGAGTGTATTTAGCCGGGGGGCCTCAAATGAGCAGTTCTTC. As protein: CAWSVFSRGASNEQFF.

This chain uses TRBV27 with TRBJ2-1; 7 bases agree with TRBD2. V dropped 5 bases and J dropped 4; count of bases not matched to a gene: 8. The CDR3 sequence is 15 residues long. The germline gives CDR1 MNHEY, CDR2 SMNVEV (reference sequence). CDR3 bases: TGTGCCAGCAGTCCGCGGGAGTCCCCTTACAATGAGCAGTTCTTC. It encodes CASSPRESPYNEQFF.

In this sample, this clone turned up a few times. This rearrangement joins TRBV6-5 to TRBJ2-5, with D maybe TRBD2 (5 bases). Trimming took 1 base from V and 3 from J, leaving 6 bases between them. CDR3 length: 13 residues. Germline-derived CDR1 and CDR2 are MNHEY and SVGAGI. CDR3 bases: TGTGCCAGCAGTTACTGGGGAGAAGAGACCCAGTACTTC. This translates into CASSYWGEETQYF.

This chain links TRBV6-5 with TRBJ1-1; D may be TRBD1 (6 bases). Germline CDR1 reads MNHEY; CDR2 reads SVGAGI. Trimming removed 10 bases at V and 1 base at J, with 16 bases between. The CDR3 totals 14 residues. CDR3 coding DNA: TGTGCCACGTATTACAGGGCCCCGAACACTGAAGCTTTCTTT. Translated, it gives CATYYRAPNTEAFF.

The chain couples TRBV15 to TRBJ2-5; 8 nucleotides align to TRBD2. The CDR3 contains 13 residues. Germline lookup yields CDR1 LNHNV and CDR2 YYDKDF (reference sequence). V gave up 5 bases and J gave up 7 bases; unmatched junction bases: 6. Here the CDR3 reads CATSLGLGGTQYF. In DNA, the CDR3 is TGTGCCACCAGCCTGGGACTAGGGGGGACCCAGTACTTC.

The gene calls are TRBV6-6 and TRBJ2-7; 7 bases fit TRBD1. Trimming cost V 6 bases and J 3 bases; bases outside gene matches: 11. From germline, CDR1 is MNHNY and CDR2 SVGAGI (reference sequence). CDR3 length: 15 residues. The CDR3 DNA follows: TGTGCCAGCAGCTCCGACGGACAGGTTCGCTACGAGCAGTACTTC. Encoded protein: CASSSDGQVRYEQYF.

The chain combines TRBV2 with TRBJ2-5; no clear D. CDR3 size: 12 residues. Germline CDR1 is SNHLY and CDR2 is FYNNEI. Trimming removed 5 bases from V and 5 bases from J, with 9 bases in between. The CDR3 DNA reads TGTGCCAGCAGTACGGCGCGGGAGACCCAGTACTTC. It codes for CASSTARETQYF. Supplemented by reference TRBV2 and TRBJ2-5, the full variable domain reads EPEVTQTPSHQVTQMGQEVILRCVPISNHLYFYWYRQILGQKVEFLVSFYNNEISEKSEIFDDQFSVERPDGSNFTLKIRSTKLEDSAMYFCASSTARETQYFGPGTRLLVL.

This chain uses TRBV6-2 or TRBV6-3 with TRBJ1-5; TRBD1 agrees at 11 bases. This CDR3 spans 15 amino acids. Trimming removed 4 bases from V and 7 bases from J; junction bases left unmatched: 6. Germline-derived CDR1 and CDR2 are MNHEY and SVGEGT. CDR3 sequence reads: CASSSGTGGRQPQHF. As DNA, the CDR3 is TGTGCCAGCAGTTCCGGGACAGGGGGGCGACAGCCCCAGCATTTT.

This clone appeared a single time. The genes are TRBV18 and TRBJ2-7; the D is unclear. CDR1 KGHSH and CDR2 LQKENI come from the germline V gene. V was shortened by 1 base and J by 1 base, with 5 bases between the two germline ends. The CDR3 consists of 13 residues. CDR3 protein: CASSPLVSYEQYF. The CDR3 bases are TGTGCCAGCTCACCACTAGTATCCTACGAGCAGTACTTC.

The V and J genes are TRBV27 and TRBJ2-5; D remains ambiguous. Germline values: CDR1 MNHEY, CDR2 SMNVEV (reference sequence). CDR3 length: 15 residues. The ends were cut back, 4 bases at V and 0 bases at J, with 12 bases in the middle. The DNA for the CDR3 is TGTGCCAGCAGTTCCGGGTCCTTGTACCAAGAGACCCAGTACTTC. As protein: CASSSGSLYQETQYF.

The V gene is TRBV24-1, the J gene TRBJ2-1; TRBD1 aligns across 8 bases. V shed 5 bases, J shed 4 bases, and the junction held 9 bases outside the gene matches. The CDR3 extends over 16 amino acids. From germline, CDR1 is KGHDR and CDR2 SFDVKD. CDR3 coding DNA: TGTGCCACCAGTGTCGGACAGGGATTAGGGTACAATGAGCAGTTCTTC. This gives the protein CATSVGQGLGYNEQFF.

The V gene is TRBV19, the J gene TRBJ2-2; weak D call: TRBD2 (6 bases). The length of the CDR3 is 13 residues. Germline CDR1 is LNHDA and CDR2 is SQIVND (reference sequence). V dropped 6 bases and J dropped 6 bases, with 11 bases sitting between them. CDR3 loop: CASRKERAGELFF. Written as DNA, the CDR3 is TGTGCCAGTAGGAAAGAGCGGGCCGGGGAGCTGTTTTTT.

V gene TRBV7-9 combines with J gene TRBJ2-7; unclear D gene. CDR3 length: 11 residues. Germline-derived CDR1 and CDR2 are SEHNR and FQNEAQ (reference sequence). Trimming stripped 2 bases from V and 6 bases from J, with 5 bases between. The CDR3 bases are TGTGCCAGCAGCTTATTAGTCGAGCAGTACTTC. It specifies CASSLLVEQYF.

The V and J genes are TRBV7-2 and TRBJ2-5; TRBD2 aligns across 10 bases. Germline V gene sequence: CDR1 SGHTA, CDR2 FQGNSA. There are 15 residues in the CDR3. J was trimmed by 1 base and V by 8 bases; bases with no gene match: 7. For the CDR3, the DNA is TGTGCCAGCCAGCTAGCGGGGGCCACCCAAGAGACCCAGTACTTC. This codes for CASQLAGATQETQYF.

V usage is TRBV3-1 (or the pseudogene TRBV3-2) and J usage is TRBJ2-7; 8 bases are a match to TRBD1. Losses at the gene ends were 3 bases for V and 0 bases for J; bases not matched to a gene: 10. The length of the CDR3 is 17 residues. In germline, CDR1 is LGHDT, CDR2 YNNKEL (reference sequence). The DNA of the CDR3 is TGTGCCAGCAGCCACCTCGGGACAGGACTGCGCTCCTACGAGCAGTACTTC. It yields the protein CASSHLGTGLRSYEQYF.

CDR3 in amino acids: CSVIDTGGPYGYTF. The CDR3 nucleotides read TGCAGCGTCATTGATACAGGGGGCCCCTATGGCTACACCTTC. V gene TRBV29-1 combines with J gene TRBJ1-2; 9 nucleotides line up with TRBD1. The CDR3 spans 14 residues. Trimming at V came to 6 bases and at J to 4 bases, leaving 9 bases not matched to a gene. CDR1 SQVTM and CDR2 ANQGSEA come from the germline V gene.

The chain recombines TRBV10-3 with TRBJ1-2; the match to TRBD1 covers 7 bases. Germline V gene lookup returns CDR1 ENHRY and CDR2 SYGVKD. The CDR3 spans 16 residues. Trimming removed 0 bases from V and 7 bases from J; junction bases left unmatched: 11. The CDR3 sequence: CAISESLSGTVLGYTF. The CDR3 nucleotides are TGTGCCATCAGTGAGTCGTTGTCTGGGACAGTTCTTGGCTACACCTTC.

The gene calls are TRBV5-1 and TRBJ2-2, with D perhaps matching TRBD1 (6 bases). Germline lookup yields CDR1 SGHRS and CDR2 YFSETQ. V shed 3 bases and J shed 3 bases, with 9 bases lying between them. This CDR3 region has 14 residues. The CDR3 is CASSSQGYTGELFF. CDR3 sequence (DNA): TGCGCCAGCAGCTCCCAGGGGTACACCGGGGAGCTGTTTTTT.

The chain recombines TRBV6-1 with TRBJ1-5; D is undetermined. The CDR3 is 15 residues long. From germline, CDR1 is MNHNS and CDR2 SASEGT. V was trimmed by 2 bases and J by 2 bases, leaving 10 bases between them. The CDR3 sequence is CASSEKRVGNQPQHF. DNA of the CDR3: TGTGCCAGCAGTGAAAAGAGGGTCGGCAATCAGCCCCAGCATTTT.

The CDR3 spells CASSLGTGGFQPQHF. CDR3 DNA sequence: TGTGCCAGCAGTTTAGGGACAGGGGGCTTTCAGCCCCAGCATTTT. The V call is TRBV27, the J call TRBJ1-5, with 12 bases matching TRBD1. The CDR3 is 15 amino acids. Germline V gene sequence: CDR1 MNHEY, CDR2 SMNVEV (reference sequence). The trim removed 2 bases at V and 6 bases at J, leaving 2 bases unmatched.